The 9 T cell receptor beta chains below come from one sample, sequenced in a study of blood T cell repertoires in COVID-19. The protocol was immunoSEQ multiplex PCR, while the TCRdb copy is restricted to in-frame clones and leaves out a portion. The sample includes 150,000 to 200,000 clones, 88% of them seen just once. Material: peripheral blood. These TCRs come from a woman in her twenties or thirties with acute or convalescent COVID-19.

This clone was seen a single time. The CDR3 DNA follows: TGTGCCAGCAGTCCCGGCCCCCCTCTGAGCGGGAGGGCCCAGGTAGGCAATGAGCAGTTCTTC. Protein: CASSPGPPLSGRAQVGNEQFF. The chain recombines TRBV6-6 with TRBJ2-1; 10 positions agree with TRBD2. The V gene end was trimmed by 5 bases and the J gene end by 6 bases; junction bases not matched to a gene: 25. This CDR3 is 21 amino acids long. The V gene's germline CDR1 is MNHNY and CDR2 SVGAGI (reference sequence).

The chain uses TRBV6-5 and TRBJ2-7; no firm D call. Looked up from germline, CDR1 is MNHEY and CDR2 is SVGAGI. The CDR3 consists of 12 residues. The germline V and J ends were trimmed by 8 bases and 3 bases, with 11 bases remaining between them. CDR3 sequence (DNA): TGTGCCAGCCTTCGAGATTTCTACGAGCAGTACTTC. Translating it yields CASLRDFYEQYF.

The chain uses TRBV27 and TRBJ2-1; D is undetermined. CDR3 length: 16 residues. In germline, CDR1 is MNHEY, CDR2 SMNVEV (reference sequence). Deletions cut 6 bases from V and 0 bases from J, with 15 bases between. The CDR3 DNA reads TGTGCCAGCAGACCATTCTCTACGAGCTCCTACAATGAGCAGTTCTTC. It specifies CASRPFSTSSYNEQFF.

V and J are TRBV5-5 and TRBJ2-3, with D perhaps TRBD2 (6 bases). V lost 4 bases to trimming and J lost 9 bases, with 9 bases between them. The CDR3 runs 11 residues. Germline loops: CDR1 SGHKS, CDR2 YYEKEE (reference sequence). The CDR3 nucleotides are TGTGCCAGCAGCCGGGAGTACACGCAGTATTTT. It codes for CASSREYTQYF.

The chain links TRBV18 to TRBJ2-7, with 9 bases fitting TRBD1. Trimming at V came to 1 base and at J to 6 bases, leaving 10 bases not matched to a gene. From germline, CDR1 is KGHSH and CDR2 LQKENI. This CDR3 region has 16 residues. The CDR3 spells CASSPLDGTGTREQYF. In DNA, the CDR3 is TGTGCCAGCTCACCACTCGACGGGACAGGGACCCGCGAGCAGTACTTC.

The chain links TRBV11-3 to TRBJ1-1; 9 bases match TRBD1. The V gene end was trimmed by 5 bases and the J gene end by 11 bases; junction bases not matched to a gene: 6. This CDR3 spans 12 amino acids. Germline loops: CDR1 SGHNT, CDR2 YENEEA. The CDR3, as DNA: TGTGCCAGCAGCGCCCGACAGGGGGACGCTTTCTTT. Protein: CASSARQGDAFF. The entire variable domain, with the rest obtained from reference TRBV11-3 and TRBJ1-1, is as follows: EAGVVQSPRYKIIEKKQPVAFWCNPISGHNTLYWYLQNLGQGPELLIRYENEEAVDDSQLPKDRFSAERLKGVDSTLKIQPAELGDSAVYLCASSARQGDAFFGQGTRLTVV.

V and J are TRBV4-2 and TRBJ1-6, with D possibly matching TRBD1 (5 bases). This CDR3 spans 15 amino acids. Trimming took 0 bases from V and 9 from J, leaving 12 bases between them. Germline CDR1 reads LGHNA; CDR2 reads YNFKEQ. DNA of the CDR3: TGTGCCAGCAGCCAAGACCAAGGGGTCGCTTCACCCCTCCACTTT. It yields the protein CASSQDQGVASPLHF.

The sample holds one count of this clone. This chain links TRBV3-1 (or the pseudogene TRBV3-2) with TRBJ2-3; tentative D call: TRBD2 (6 bases). Trimming shortened V by 2 bases and J by 6 bases, and 15 bases separated the two germline ends. Germline loops: CDR1 LGHDT, CDR2 YNNKEL (reference sequence). This CDR3 has 15 residues. The CDR3 nucleotides are TGTGCCAGCAGCCAACAAGCGGGCGGATTTGATACGCAGTATTTT. Translated, it gives CASSQQAGGFDTQYF.

The chain couples TRBV5-1 to TRBJ2-5, with D possibly matching TRBD2 (5 bases). The CDR3 consists of 13 residues. Trimming left V 4 bases short and J 5 bases short, with 12 bases between. Looked up from germline, CDR1 is SGHRS and CDR2 is YFSETQ. The CDR3 nucleotides are TGCGCCAGCAGCATAAGGACGGGGGAGACCCAGTACTTC. It is translated as CASSIRTGETQYF.